This T cell receptor (beta chain) emerged from a study of brain T cells in children with intractable seizures. Study results and caveats: HCMV serostatus was not known, and viral specificity came from CDR3 similarity only. Absence of clones before surgery may stem from lower sequencing depth.

This sample's time point: blood from clinic visit 5 months post-surgery; TSC patient then seizure free. At least one anti-epileptic drug was given before surgery. Losses at the gene ends were 6 bases for V and 3 bases for J; bases not matched to a gene: 6. This CDR3 is built from 14 residues. Germline-derived CDR1 and CDR2 are MNHEY and SVGAGI. Points on this clone: Its cognate antigen is unknown.

The protocol was immunoSEQ multiplex PCR, while the TCRdb copy is restricted to in-frame clones and leaves out a portion. The table lists 340,000 or so clones, over 90% of them singletons. The chain couples TRBV6-5 to TRBJ2-7, with 9 bases identical to TRBD2. The sequence came from a boy younger than two with tuberous sclerosis and intractable seizures. Source: peripheral blood, taken around 5 months after surgery. In DNA form, the CDR3 reads TGTGCCAGCAGCCGTGTAGCGGGGGACTACGAGCAGTACTTC. Residues: CASSRVAGDYEQYF.